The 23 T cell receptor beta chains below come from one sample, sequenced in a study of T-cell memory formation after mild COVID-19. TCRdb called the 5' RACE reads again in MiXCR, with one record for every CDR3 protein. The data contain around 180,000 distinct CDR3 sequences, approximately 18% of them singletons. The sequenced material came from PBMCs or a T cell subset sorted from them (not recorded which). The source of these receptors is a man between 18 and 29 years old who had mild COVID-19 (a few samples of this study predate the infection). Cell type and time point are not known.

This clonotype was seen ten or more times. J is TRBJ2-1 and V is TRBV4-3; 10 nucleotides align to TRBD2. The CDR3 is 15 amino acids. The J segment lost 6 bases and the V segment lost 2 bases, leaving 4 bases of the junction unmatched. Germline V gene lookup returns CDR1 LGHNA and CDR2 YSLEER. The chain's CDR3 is CASSQPSGGLNEQFF. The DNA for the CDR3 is TGCGCCAGCAGCCAACCTAGCGGGGGCCTCAATGAGCAGTTCTTC.

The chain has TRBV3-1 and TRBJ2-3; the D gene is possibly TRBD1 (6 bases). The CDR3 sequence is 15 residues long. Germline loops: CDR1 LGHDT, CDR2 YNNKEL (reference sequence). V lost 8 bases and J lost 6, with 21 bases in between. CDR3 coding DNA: TGTGCCAGCCGAGGACTTGGGGGCCAGTGGGATACGCAGTATTTT. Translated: CASRGLGGQWDTQYF.

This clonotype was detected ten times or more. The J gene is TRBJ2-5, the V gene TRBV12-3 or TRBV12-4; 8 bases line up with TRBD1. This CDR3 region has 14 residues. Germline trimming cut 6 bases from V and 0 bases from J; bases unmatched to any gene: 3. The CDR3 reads CASSQTGDQETQYF. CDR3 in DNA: TGTGCCAGCAGCCAGACAGGGGACCAAGAGACCCAGTACTTC.

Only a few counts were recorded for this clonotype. CDR3 nucleotides: TGTGCCAGCAGCTTATGCAGGGTCTACGAGCAGTACGTC. Its translation is CASSLCRVYEQYV. V usage is TRBV11-2 and J usage is TRBJ2-7; weak D call: TRBD1 (5 bases). Germline CDR1 SGHAT, CDR2 FQNNGV. This CDR3 has 13 amino acids. V was cut by 2 bases and J by 3 bases, with 8 bases left in between.

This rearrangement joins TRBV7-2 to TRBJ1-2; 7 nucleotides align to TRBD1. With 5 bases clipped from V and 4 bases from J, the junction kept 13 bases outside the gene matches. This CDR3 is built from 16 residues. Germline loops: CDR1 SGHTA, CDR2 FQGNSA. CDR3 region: CASSPHGGGQFYGYTF. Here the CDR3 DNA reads TGTGCCAGCAGCCCCCACGGTGGGGGACAGTTCTATGGCTACACCTTC.

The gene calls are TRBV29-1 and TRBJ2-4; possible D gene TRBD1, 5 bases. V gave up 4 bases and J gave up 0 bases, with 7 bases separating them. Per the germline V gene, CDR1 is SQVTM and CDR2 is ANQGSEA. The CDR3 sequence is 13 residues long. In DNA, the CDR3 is TGCAGCGTTGCGGACATAGCCAAAAACATTCAGTACTTC. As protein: CSVADIAKNIQYF.

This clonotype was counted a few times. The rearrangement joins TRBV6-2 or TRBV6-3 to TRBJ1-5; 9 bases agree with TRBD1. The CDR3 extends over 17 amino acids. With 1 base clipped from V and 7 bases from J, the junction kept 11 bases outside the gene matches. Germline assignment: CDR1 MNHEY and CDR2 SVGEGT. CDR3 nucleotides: TGTGCCAGCAGTTACTTACCCGGGACAGGGTGGGGACAGCCCCAGCATTTT. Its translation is CASSYLPGTGWGQPQHF.

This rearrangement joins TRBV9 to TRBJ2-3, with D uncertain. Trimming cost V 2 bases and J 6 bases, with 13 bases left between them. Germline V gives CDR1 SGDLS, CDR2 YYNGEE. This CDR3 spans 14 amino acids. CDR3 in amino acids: CASSVRTHGDTQYF. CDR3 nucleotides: TGTGCCAGCAGCGTCCGGACCCACGGGGATACGCAGTATTTT. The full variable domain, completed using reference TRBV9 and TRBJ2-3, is DSGVTQTPKHLITATGQRVTLRCSPRSGDLSVYWYQQSLDQGLQFLIQYYNGEERAKGNILERFSAQQFPDLHSELNLSSLELGDSALYFCASSVRTHGDTQYFGPGTRLTVL.

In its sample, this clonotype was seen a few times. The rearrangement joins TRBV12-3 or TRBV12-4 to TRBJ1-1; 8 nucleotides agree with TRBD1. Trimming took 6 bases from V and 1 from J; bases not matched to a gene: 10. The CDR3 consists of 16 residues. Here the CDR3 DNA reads TGTGCCAGCAGCCCACTTCGGACAGGGTCGAACACTGAAGCTTTCTTT. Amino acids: CASSPLRTGSNTEAFF.

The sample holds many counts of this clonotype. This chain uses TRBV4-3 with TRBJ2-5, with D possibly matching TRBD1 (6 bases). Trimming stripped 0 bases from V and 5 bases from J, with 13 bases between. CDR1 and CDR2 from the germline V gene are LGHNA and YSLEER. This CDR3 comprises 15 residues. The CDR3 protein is CASSQDITGWETQYF. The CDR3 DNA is TGCGCCAGCAGCCAAGATATTACAGGGTGGGAGACCCAGTACTTC.

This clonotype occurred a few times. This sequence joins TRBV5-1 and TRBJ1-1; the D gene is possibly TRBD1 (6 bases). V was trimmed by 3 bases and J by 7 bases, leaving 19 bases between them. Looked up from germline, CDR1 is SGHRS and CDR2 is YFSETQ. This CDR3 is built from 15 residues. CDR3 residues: CASSSQQGSGVEAFF. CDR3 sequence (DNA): TGCGCCAGCAGCTCTCAACAGGGTTCGGGTGTTGAAGCTTTCTTT.

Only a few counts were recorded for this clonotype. CDR3 in DNA: TGCGCCAGCAGCCCGCGGGCGTTAGGCGGTCACACTGAAGCTTTCTTT. The encoded protein is CASSPRALGGHTEAFF. This chain uses TRBV5-1 with TRBJ1-1; no firm D call. Germline V gene data show CDR1 as SGHRS and CDR2 as YFSETQ. The CDR3 loop spans 16 amino acids. V was shortened by 4 bases and J by 3 bases, with 19 bases between the two germline ends.

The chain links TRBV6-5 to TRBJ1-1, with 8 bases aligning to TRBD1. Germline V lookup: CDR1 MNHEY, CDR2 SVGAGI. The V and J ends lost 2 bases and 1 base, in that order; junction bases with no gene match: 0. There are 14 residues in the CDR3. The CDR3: CASSYDRGNTEAFF. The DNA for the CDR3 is TGTGCCAGCAGTTACGACAGGGGGAACACTGAAGCTTTCTTT.

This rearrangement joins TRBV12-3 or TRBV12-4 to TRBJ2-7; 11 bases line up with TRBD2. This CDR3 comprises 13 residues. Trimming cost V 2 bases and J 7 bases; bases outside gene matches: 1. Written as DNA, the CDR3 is TGTGCCAGCAGTTTAAGACTAGCGGGGGAGCAGTACTTC. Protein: CASSLRLAGEQYF.

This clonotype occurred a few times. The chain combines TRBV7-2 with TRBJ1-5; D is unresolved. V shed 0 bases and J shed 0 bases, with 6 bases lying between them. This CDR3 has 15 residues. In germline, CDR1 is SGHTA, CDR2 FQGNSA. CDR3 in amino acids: CASSLASLSNQPQHF. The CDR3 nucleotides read TGTGCCAGCAGCTTAGCGTCCCTTAGCAATCAGCCCCAGCATTTT.

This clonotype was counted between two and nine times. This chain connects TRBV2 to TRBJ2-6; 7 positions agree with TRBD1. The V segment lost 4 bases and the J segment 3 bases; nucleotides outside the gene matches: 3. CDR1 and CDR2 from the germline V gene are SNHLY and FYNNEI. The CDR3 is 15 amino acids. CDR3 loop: CASSGDRVGANVLTF. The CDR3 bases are TGTGCCAGCAGTGGCGACAGGGTTGGGGCCAACGTCCTGACTTTC.

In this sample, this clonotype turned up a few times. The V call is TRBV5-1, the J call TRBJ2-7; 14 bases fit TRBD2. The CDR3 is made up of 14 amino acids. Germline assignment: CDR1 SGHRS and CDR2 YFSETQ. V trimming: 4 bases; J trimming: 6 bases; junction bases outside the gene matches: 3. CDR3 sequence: CASSPGTSGGEQYV. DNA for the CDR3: TGCGCCAGCAGCCCCGGGACTAGCGGGGGCGAGCAGTACGTC.

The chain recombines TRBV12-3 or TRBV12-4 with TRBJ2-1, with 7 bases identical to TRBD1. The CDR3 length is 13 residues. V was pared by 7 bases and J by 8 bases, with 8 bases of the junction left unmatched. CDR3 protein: CASTPTGVDEQFF. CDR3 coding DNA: TGTGCCAGCACCCCAACAGGGGTGGATGAGCAGTTCTTC.

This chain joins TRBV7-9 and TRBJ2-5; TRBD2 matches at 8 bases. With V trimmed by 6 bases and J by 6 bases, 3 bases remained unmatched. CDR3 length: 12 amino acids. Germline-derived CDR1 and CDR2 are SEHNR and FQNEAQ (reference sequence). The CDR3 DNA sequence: TGTGCCAGCAGAAGCGGGGGACAGACCCAGTACTTC. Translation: CASRSGGQTQYF.

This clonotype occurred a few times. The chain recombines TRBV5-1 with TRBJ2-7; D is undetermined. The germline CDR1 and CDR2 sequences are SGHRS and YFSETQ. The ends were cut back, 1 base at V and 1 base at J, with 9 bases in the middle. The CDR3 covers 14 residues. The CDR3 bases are TGCGCCAGCAGCTTGAGGGCATCTTCCTACGAGCAGTACTTC. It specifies CASSLRASSYEQYF.

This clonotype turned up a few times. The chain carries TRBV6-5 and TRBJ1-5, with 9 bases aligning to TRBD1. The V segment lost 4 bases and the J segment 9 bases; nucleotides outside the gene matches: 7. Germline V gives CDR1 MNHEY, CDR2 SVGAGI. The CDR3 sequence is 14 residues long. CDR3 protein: CASSSRQGDGPQHF. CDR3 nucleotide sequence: TGTGCCAGCAGTTCCCGACAGGGGGACGGGCCCCAGCATTTT.

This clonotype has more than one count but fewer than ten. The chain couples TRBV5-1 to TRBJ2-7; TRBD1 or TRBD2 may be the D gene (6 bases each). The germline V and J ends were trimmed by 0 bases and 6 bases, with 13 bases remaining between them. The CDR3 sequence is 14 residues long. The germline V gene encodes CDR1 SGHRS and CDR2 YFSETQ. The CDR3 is CASSLAPGAIEQYF. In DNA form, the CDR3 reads TGCGCCAGCAGCTTGGCCCCGGGGGCGATCGAGCAGTACTTC.

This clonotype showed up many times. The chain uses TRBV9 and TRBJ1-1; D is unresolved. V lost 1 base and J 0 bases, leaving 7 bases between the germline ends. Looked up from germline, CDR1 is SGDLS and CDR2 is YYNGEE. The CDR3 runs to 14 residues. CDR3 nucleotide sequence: TGTGCCAGCAGCGTATCCGGAATGAACACTGAAGCTTTCTTT. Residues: CASSVSGMNTEAFF.